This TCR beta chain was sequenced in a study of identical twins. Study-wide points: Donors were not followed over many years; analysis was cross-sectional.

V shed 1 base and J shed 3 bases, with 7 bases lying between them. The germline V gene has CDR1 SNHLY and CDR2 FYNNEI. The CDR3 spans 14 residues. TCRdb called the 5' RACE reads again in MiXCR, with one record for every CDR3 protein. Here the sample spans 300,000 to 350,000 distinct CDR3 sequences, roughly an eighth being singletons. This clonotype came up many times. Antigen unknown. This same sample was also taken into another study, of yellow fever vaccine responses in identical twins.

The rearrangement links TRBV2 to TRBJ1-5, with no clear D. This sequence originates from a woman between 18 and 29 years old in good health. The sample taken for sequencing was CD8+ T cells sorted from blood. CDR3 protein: CASSEDPLNQPQHF. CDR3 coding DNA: TGTGCCAGCAGTGAAGATCCCCTCAATCAGCCCCAGCATTTT.